The clone carrying this T cell receptor (beta chain) was detected ten times or more. Its antigen is not identified. The CDR3 loop spans 13 amino acids. Trimming took off 0 bases at V and 3 bases at J, with 8 bases between the two ends. Germline assignment: CDR1 DFQATT and CDR2 SNEGSKA (reference sequence). These data are taken from a study of blood T cells in healthy people across ages. Whole-study results and caveats: The percentage of naive T cells correlated strongly with TCR beta diversity.

Together with a sample-barcoded 5' primer, a J-beta primer mix was included in a second PCR lasting roughly 6 to 12 cycles. From the 5' RACE reads, TCRdb called clonotypes with MiXCR, one entry per CDR3 protein. The sample shows 700,000 to 900,000 distinct CDR3 sequences, less than 70% of them seen only once. Donors gave roughly 10 milliliters of peripheral blood apiece. What was sequenced was blood. This TCR derives from an elderly man in good health. V and J are TRBV20-1 and TRBJ2-5, with D hard to call. CDR3 coding DNA: TGCAGTGCTAGAGAGCCCCCAAAAGAGACCCAGTACTTC. Its protein product is CSAREPPKETQYF.